Following are 9 T cell receptor beta chains from one sample sequenced in a study of early T cells in non-severe SARS-CoV-2 infection (dated by TCRdb to about 2021). Library prep was done by 5' RACE. Sequenced using a NextSeq 500. The public sequencing data were trimmed at Q25 with fastp and processed into clonotypes with MiXCR by TCRdb, which kept only in-frame beta chains. All rows with the same CDR3 protein become a single entry with the most common DNA and genes. The sample table shows 70,000 or so distinct CDR3 sequences, and 12% to 15% are seen once. The ten largest clones capture around 15% of the sample. Source material: whole blood. These TCRs come from an adult who was a healthcare worker with PCR-confirmed SARS-CoV-2 infection or an uninfected control (not recorded which).

This clonotype appeared many times. The rearrangement links TRBV29-1 to TRBJ2-3; D remains unclear. Between the trimmed V and J ends, which lost 7 bases and 2 bases, there was a span of 13 bases. The CDR3 consists of 13 residues. Germline CDR1 SQVTM, CDR2 ANQGSEA. CDR3 in amino acids: CSAADGNTDTQYF. In DNA form, the CDR3 reads TGCAGCGCGGCGGACGGCAACACAGATACGCAGTATTTT.

The chain carries TRBV2 and TRBJ1-5; D might be TRBD1 (6 bases). CDR1 is SNHLY, CDR2 FYNNEI, per germline. Trimming cost V 6 bases and J 5 bases, with 14 bases left between them. The CDR3 covers 14 residues. Here the CDR3 DNA reads TGTGCCAGCAGGGGGGACACGGCCTATCAGCCCCAGCATTTT. Protein: CASRGDTAYQPQHF.

This clonotype has just a few counts. The rearrangement uses TRBV28 and TRBJ2-4, with TRBD2 identical over 9 bases. The CDR3 contains 16 residues. Germline V gene data show CDR1 as MDHEN and CDR2 as SYDVKM. V gave up 5 bases and J gave up 8 bases; unmatched junction bases: 13. The CDR3 nucleotides read TGTGCCAGCAGTCCCCAACGCGGGGGGGCCCGGGACATTCAGTACTTC. Encoded protein: CASSPQRGGARDIQYF.

The genes are TRBV6-1 and TRBJ2-2; D may be TRBD1 or TRBD2 (6 bases each). V lost 2 bases and J lost 3, with 13 bases in between. CDR3 length: 16 amino acids. The germline V gene has CDR1 MNHNS and CDR2 SASEGT. CDR3 sequence reads: CASSEPGGSHTGELFF. CDR3 bases: TGTGCCAGCAGTGAACCCGGGGGCTCGCACACCGGGGAGCTGTTTTTT.

This clonotype has ten or more counts. The V call is TRBV11-2, the J call TRBJ2-7, with D tentatively TRBD1 (5 bases). Trimming took off 4 bases at V and 0 bases at J, with 10 bases between the two ends. Germline V gene data show CDR1 as SGHAT and CDR2 as FQNNGV. This CDR3 has 14 amino acids. CDR3: CASSSTVLSYEQYF. The DNA for the CDR3 is TGTGCCAGCAGCTCGACAGTCCTCTCCTACGAGCAGTACTTC.

The V and J genes are TRBV30 and TRBJ1-1; 7 nucleotides agree with TRBD1. The CDR3 covers 13 residues. With V trimmed by 4 bases and J by 1 base, 3 bases remained unmatched. Germline V lookup: CDR1 GTSNPN, CDR2 SVGIG (reference sequence). CDR3 sequence: CAWNRGGNTEAFF. The CDR3 nucleotides read TGTGCCTGGAACAGGGGAGGGAACACTGAAGCTTTCTTT.

This clonotype came up a few times. This chain connects TRBV6-5 to TRBJ2-3; TRBD1 matches 8 bases. Germline lookup yields CDR1 MNHEY and CDR2 SVGAGI. Trimming cost V 6 bases and J 4 bases; bases outside gene matches: 6. The CDR3 is 14 residues long. The CDR3 DNA is TGTGCCAGCAGGACCGACAGGGGTGCAGATACGCAGTATTTT. Its protein is CASRTDRGADTQYF.

The chain has TRBV5-4 and TRBJ2-1, with 7 bases aligning to TRBD1. This CDR3 is built from 15 residues. Germline V gives CDR1 SGHNT, CDR2 YYREEE (reference sequence). Losses at the gene ends were 4 bases for V and 3 bases for J; bases not matched to a gene: 7. CDR3 sequence (DNA): TGTGCCAGCAGCCGGGGACGGGACAGCTACAATGAGCAGTTCTTC. This encodes CASSRGRDSYNEQFF. Drawing the rest from reference TRBV5-4 and TRBJ2-1, the complete variable domain is ETGVTQSPTHLIKTRGQQVTLRCSSQSGHNTVSWYQQALGQGPQFIFQYYREEENGRGNFPPRFSGLQFPNYSSELNVNALELDDSALYLCASSRGRDSYNEQFFGPGTRLTVL.

The chain joins TRBV6-1 to TRBJ2-1; D ambiguous. Per the germline V gene, CDR1 is MNHNS and CDR2 is SASEGT. CDR3 size: 14 residues. V lost 3 bases and J lost 6, with 12 bases in between. CDR3 bases: TGTGCCAGCAGTGACCCCTCGCGATTCAATGAGCAGTTCTTC. As protein: CASSDPSRFNEQFF.